The next 25 T cell receptor beta chains were all read from a single sample in a study of STAT5B mutations in CD4+ large granular lymphocyte leukemia. Libraries were prepared by immunoSEQ multiplex PCR; TCRdb keeps only in-frame clonotypes and omits some of them. The sample consists of tens of thousands of clones, 80% to 85% of them appearing once. The specimen sequenced was CD4+ T cells from blood buffy coats. These receptor sequences come from a human donor in good health.

The chain is built from TRBV6-5 and TRBJ1-4; D is ambiguous. With 2 bases removed from V and 4 bases from J, the gap between germline ends came to 11 bases. The CDR3 consists of 15 residues. Germline V gene lookup returns CDR1 MNHEY and CDR2 SVGAGI. The CDR3: CASSYDIWSNEKLFF. The CDR3 region has the DNA TGTGCCAGCAGTTACGACATTTGGAGTAATGAAAAACTGTTTTTT.

The V and J genes are TRBV5-1 and TRBJ2-1; no firm D call. The germline V and J ends were trimmed by 0 bases and 0 bases, with 7 bases remaining between them. CDR1 is SGHRS and CDR2 is YFSETQ in the germline V gene. CDR3 length equals 15 residues. DNA for the CDR3: TGCGCCAGCAGCTTGGTCGGGTCCTCCTACAATGAGCAGTTCTTC. Translated, it gives CASSLVGSSYNEQFF.

This rearrangement joins TRBV5-6 to TRBJ2-1; D possibly corresponds to TRBD1 (5 bases). CDR1 and CDR2 from the germline V gene are SGHDT and YYEEEE. The CDR3 spans 12 residues. The V and J ends lost 5 bases and 4 bases respectively, with 7 bases between them. CDR3 nucleotides: TGTGCCAGCAGGGGGCCTTACAATGAGCAGTTCTTC. Its translation: CASRGPYNEQFF.

The V call is TRBV6-1, the J call TRBJ2-1; D not certain. Germline V gene data show CDR1 as MNHNS and CDR2 as SASEGT. CDR3 length: 10 residues. V was cut by 2 bases and J by 9 bases, with 2 bases left in between. The CDR3 sequence is CASSELEQFF. CDR3 nucleotide sequence: TGTGCCAGCAGTGAACTTGAGCAGTTCTTC.

The genes are TRBV5-6 and TRBJ2-2; TRBD1 agrees at 9 bases. Germline values: CDR1 SGHDT, CDR2 YYEEEE. CDR3 length equals 15 residues. Germline trimming cut 7 bases from V and 6 bases from J; bases unmatched to any gene: 10. The CDR3 loop reads CASLGGQGKPGELFF. Written as DNA, the CDR3 is TGTGCCAGCCTAGGGGGACAGGGCAAACCCGGGGAGCTGTTTTTT.

The chain uses TRBV14 and TRBJ1-1; a possible D gene is TRBD1 (6 bases). Germline V gene lookup returns CDR1 SGHDN and CDR2 FVKESK. Trimming removed 4 bases at V and 0 bases at J, with 15 bases between. The CDR3 is made up of 16 amino acids. As DNA, the CDR3 is TGTGCCAGCAGCCTACTACAGGGAAGTATGAACACTGAAGCTTTCTTT. Encoded protein: CASSLLQGSMNTEAFF.

The chain carries TRBV30 and TRBJ2-1; the match to TRBD2 covers 8 bases. V lost 5 bases, J lost 1 base, and 19 bases stayed unmatched. Germline values: CDR1 GTSNPN, CDR2 SVGIG (reference sequence). This CDR3 is 19 amino acids long. The CDR3 region has the DNA TGTGCCTGGTATCAGGGGTGGCCGGGGAGCGGGAGTTCCTACAATGAGCAGTTCTTC. Its translation is CAWYQGWPGSGSSYNEQFF.

V gene TRBV5-6 combines with J gene TRBJ1-3; possibly TRBD1 for D (5 bases). V was shortened by 7 bases and J by 0 bases, with 11 bases between the two germline ends. CDR1 and CDR2 (germline): SGHDT, YYEEEE. This CDR3 spans 14 amino acids. The CDR3 DNA follows: TGTGCCAGCGGGGGACTACGCTCTGGAAACACCATATATTTT. Translated, it gives CASGGLRSGNTIYF.

The gene calls are TRBV7-9 and TRBJ2-7; D call uncertain. Germline lookup yields CDR1 SEHNR and CDR2 FQNEAQ (reference sequence). The CDR3 extends over 14 amino acids. Trimming left V 1 base short and J 3 bases short, with 10 bases between. Written as DNA, the CDR3 is TGTGCCAGCAGCTTAGACTCCTACTACTACGAGCAGTACTTC. It translates to CASSLDSYYYEQYF.

This clone was seen more than once but under ten times. V usage is TRBV7-3 and J usage is TRBJ2-1; 10 bases line up with TRBD2. Looked up from germline, CDR1 is SGHTA and CDR2 is FQGTGA. The V segment lost 5 bases and the J segment 7 bases; nucleotides outside the gene matches: 5. The CDR3 sequence is 14 residues long. The CDR3 sequence is CASSASGSGNEQFF. The CDR3 DNA reads as TGTGCCAGCAGCGCTAGCGGGAGTGGGAATGAGCAGTTCTTC.

This clone occurred once. The J gene is TRBJ2-7, the V gene TRBV5-5; unclear D gene. Germline V lookup: CDR1 SGHKS, CDR2 YYEKEE (reference sequence). The CDR3 covers 13 residues. Trimming took 2 bases from V and 2 from J, leaving 8 bases between them. The DNA of the CDR3 is TGTGCCAGCAGCTTCGGTCACACCTACGAGCAGTACTTC. It translates to CASSFGHTYEQYF.

V gene TRBV5-4 combines with J gene TRBJ2-3; D may be TRBD2 (6 bases). V lost 0 bases and J lost 5, with 16 bases in between. The germline CDR1 and CDR2 sequences are SGHNT and YYREEE (reference sequence). The CDR3 is made up of 16 amino acids. The CDR3 reads CASSLVGRGEIDTQYF. The DNA of the CDR3 is TGTGCCAGCAGCTTGGTTGGGCGGGGTGAGATAGATACGCAGTATTTT.

This clone was seen only once. The chain joins TRBV6-6 to TRBJ2-3, with 8 bases matching TRBD2. V shed 6 bases and J 4 bases; nucleotides not matched to a gene: 12. CDR1 is MNHNY, CDR2 SVGAGI, per germline (reference sequence). The CDR3 runs to 16 residues. CDR3 nucleotide sequence: TGTGCCAGCAGCCCCAACCCGAGCGGGAGTCCAGATACGCAGTATTTT. Amino acids: CASSPNPSGSPDTQYF.

J is TRBJ1-1 and V is TRBV5-6; 7 bases are a match to TRBD1. Germline V gene sequence: CDR1 SGHDT, CDR2 YYEEEE. CDR3 length: 15 amino acids. The V and J ends lost 3 bases and 0 bases, in that order; junction bases with no gene match: 5. Here the CDR3 DNA reads TGTGCCAGCAGCTCTGAGACAGGGCTGAACACTGAAGCTTTCTTT. It specifies CASSSETGLNTEAFF.

J is TRBJ2-7 and V is TRBV19; 8 bases map to TRBD2. From germline, CDR1 is LNHDA and CDR2 SQIVND (reference sequence). The V gene end was trimmed by 4 bases and the J gene end by 3 bases; junction bases not matched to a gene: 2. This CDR3 is 13 amino acids long. The CDR3 DNA sequence: TGTGCCAGTAGTAGGGCGGGGGGCTACGAGCAGTACTTC. This gives the protein CASSRAGGYEQYF.

This clone was counted between two and nine times. Here the CDR3 reads CASSVDHLANYGYTF. The CDR3 DNA reads TGTGCCAGCAGTGTGGATCACCTGGCTAACTATGGCTACACCTTC. The chain joins TRBV2 to TRBJ1-2; D call uncertain. The V end was cut by 4 bases, the J end by 0 bases, with 12 bases between. CDR3 length: 15 residues. CDR1 SNHLY and CDR2 FYNNEI come from the germline V gene.

The chain recombines TRBV14 with TRBJ1-2; D ambiguous. CDR3 length equals 14 residues. V lost 0 bases, J lost 7 bases, and 12 bases lay in between. Germline V CDR1 and CDR2: SGHDN, FVKESK. CDR3 region: CASSQEVKISGYTF. The DNA of the CDR3 is TGTGCCAGCAGCCAAGAAGTAAAGATCTCTGGCTACACCTTC.

This clone was observed a handful of times. V is TRBV19 and J is TRBJ2-1, with 11 bases fitting TRBD2. Unmatched junction bases numbered 12, after V lost 2 bases and J lost 12 bases. Per the germline V gene, CDR1 is LNHDA and CDR2 is SQIVND (reference sequence). The CDR3 runs 16 residues. CDR3 in amino acids: CASSIPNSGGAYGQFF. CDR3 DNA sequence: TGTGCCAGTAGTATACCCAATAGCGGGGGGGCATACGGGCAGTTCTTC. The complete variable domain, with remaining parts taken from reference TRBV19 and TRBJ2-1, reads DGGITQSPKYLFRKEGQNVTLSCEQNLNHDAMYWYRQDPGQGLRLIYYSQIVNDFQKGDIAEGYSVSREKKESFPLTVTSAQKNPTAFYLCASSIPNSGGAYGQFFGPGTRLTVL.

The chain carries TRBV5-1 and TRBJ1-2; TRBD1 agrees at 7 bases. CDR1 is SGHRS, CDR2 YFSETQ, per germline. Trimming at V came to 0 bases and at J to 7 bases, leaving 0 bases not matched to a gene. The CDR3 runs to 12 residues. CDR3 sequence (DNA): TGCGCCAGCAGCTTGGACAGGGGTGGCTACACCTTC. Its translation: CASSLDRGGYTF.

This clone was seen only once. The CDR3 DNA sequence: TGTGCCACCTCGAAGGCAGGGTTCGTGAATTCACCCCTCCACTTT. Protein product: CATSKAGFVNSPLHF. The rearrangement uses TRBV19 and TRBJ1-6, with a tentative D call TRBD1 (5 bases). The CDR3 is made up of 15 amino acids. Germline V CDR1 and CDR2: LNHDA, SQIVND (reference sequence). V was clipped by 10 bases and J by 7 bases, with 20 bases between them.

There are a few counts of this clone. This chain links TRBV6-1 with TRBJ2-7; unclear D gene. V dropped 2 bases and J dropped 13 bases, with 9 bases sitting between them. The CDR3 has 10 residues. Per the germline V gene, CDR1 is MNHNS and CDR2 is SASEGT. The CDR3 DNA follows: TGTGCCAGCAGTGAACTAGTCCCTTACTTC. Residues: CASSELVPYF.

V is TRBV7-9 and J is TRBJ2-1, with a possible D match to TRBD2 (6 bases). This CDR3 comprises 15 residues. The V and J ends lost 2 bases and 2 bases respectively, with 10 bases between them. Per the germline V gene, CDR1 is SEHNR and CDR2 is FQNEAQ (reference sequence). CDR3 DNA sequence: TGTGCCAGCAGCTTACGGGACTCTGCCTACAATGAGCAGTTCTTC. Translating it yields CASSLRDSAYNEQFF.

The chain recombines TRBV11-1 with TRBJ2-7; TRBD2 matches at 12 bases. Germline V lookup: CDR1 SGHAT, CDR2 FQDESV (reference sequence). V lost 5 bases to trimming and J lost 2 bases; unmatched junction nucleotides: 7. The CDR3 is 16 residues long. CDR3 loop: CASSPPSSGRAYEQYF. The CDR3 DNA reads TGTGCCAGCAGCCCTCCCTCTAGCGGGAGGGCCTACGAGCAGTACTTC. The full variable domain, with the rest looked up from reference TRBV11-1 and TRBJ2-7, is EAEVAQSPRYKITEKSQAVAFWCDPISGHATLYWYRQILGQGPELLVQFQDESVVDDSQLPKDRFSAERLKGVDSTLKIQPAELGDSAMYLCASSPPSSGRAYEQYFGPGTRLTVT.

The chain couples TRBV27 to TRBJ1-1; tentative D call: TRBD1 (6 bases). CDR3 length: 16 amino acids. The ends were cut back, 4 bases at V and 0 bases at J, with 15 bases in the middle. CDR1 MNHEY and CDR2 SMNVEV come from the germline V gene (reference sequence). CDR3 amino acids: CASSYAPQGLNTEAFF. CDR3 DNA sequence: TGTGCCAGCAGTTACGCCCCACAGGGTTTGAACACTGAAGCTTTCTTT.

The chain is built from TRBV11-3 and TRBJ2-7, with 7 bases matching TRBD1. With 5 bases clipped from V and 6 bases from J, the junction kept 13 bases outside the gene matches. The CDR3 is made up of 15 amino acids. The germline V gene has CDR1 SGHNT and CDR2 YENEEA. DNA for the CDR3: TGTGCCAGCAGCCCCCGGACAGGAGCAAATTCCGAGCAGTACTTC. As protein: CASSPRTGANSEQYF.